Each of the 28 T cell receptor beta chains below was sequenced from the same sample in a study of OX40 agonist ivuxolimab in advanced cancers. Here immunoSEQ multiplex PCR was the method, and the copy in TCRdb shows in-frame clones only, minus some. This table has about 79,000 clones, roughly 88% appearing once. Sequencing used CD4+ or CD8+ T cells sorted from blood, obtained in a trial of the OX40 agonist ivuxolimab. The source is an adult with an advanced solid tumor such as melanoma, head and neck, liver or kidney cancer.

V is TRBV19 and J is TRBJ2-7; 8 bases match TRBD1. This CDR3 contains 14 residues. V was clipped by 2 bases and J by 5 bases; unmatched bases: 5. Per the germline V gene, CDR1 is LNHDA and CDR2 is SQIVND (reference sequence). The CDR3 loop reads CASSISWTGNEQYF. CDR3 in DNA: TGTGCCAGTAGTATATCGTGGACAGGGAACGAGCAGTACTTC. Complete variable domain (other parts from reference TRBV19 and TRBJ2-7): DGGITQSPKYLFRKEGQNVTLSCEQNLNHDAMYWYRQDPGQGLRLIYYSQIVNDFQKGDIAEGYSVSREKKESFPLTVTSAQKNPTAFYLCASSISWTGNEQYFGPGTRLTVT.

J is TRBJ2-7 and V is TRBV30; possibly TRBD2 for D (5 bases). The CDR3 runs 12 residues. Germline V gene lookup returns CDR1 GTSNPN and CDR2 SVGIG (reference sequence). V shed 3 bases and J shed 4 bases, with 10 bases lying between them. The CDR3 region is CAWSGGPYEQYF. The CDR3 DNA is TGTGCCTGGAGCGGCGGGCCTTACGAGCAGTACTTC.

The chain links TRBV28 to TRBJ2-4; 14 positions agree with TRBD2. The J segment lost 3 bases and the V segment lost 3 bases, leaving 13 bases of the junction unmatched. The CDR3 runs 20 residues. The germline V gene encodes CDR1 MDHEN and CDR2 SYDVKM. The CDR3 sequence is CASSFSIGTSGGRFKNIQYF. The CDR3 DNA reads TGTGCCAGCAGTTTTTCGATCGGGACTAGCGGGGGCCGGTTCAAAAACATTCAGTACTTC.

J is TRBJ2-3 and V is TRBV28; TRBD2 matches at 7 bases. Germline-derived CDR1 and CDR2 are MDHEN and SYDVKM. V was pared by 3 bases and J by 3 bases, with 9 bases of the junction left unmatched. The CDR3 has 16 residues. The CDR3 spells CASSLSLASGTDTQYF. The DNA of the CDR3 is TGTGCCAGCAGTTTGTCACTAGCGTCGGGTACAGATACGCAGTATTTT. Complete variable domain (other parts from reference TRBV28 and TRBJ2-3): DVKVTQSSRYLVKRTGEKVFLECVQDMDHENMFWYRQDPGLGLRLIYFSYDVKMKEKGDIPEGYSVSREKKERFSLILESASTNQTSMYLCASSLSLASGTDTQYFGPGTRLTVL.

The chain couples TRBV9 to TRBJ2-1; 7 nucleotides agree with TRBD1. The V gene's germline CDR1 is SGDLS and CDR2 YYNGEE. The CDR3 has 15 amino acids. The junction had 11 bases not matched to a gene; V was cut back by 7 bases and J by 4 bases. DNA for the CDR3: TGTGCCAGCCGACCCCCGGGACAGCAATACAATGAGCAGTTCTTC. As protein: CASRPPGQQYNEQFF.

The genes are TRBV7-2 and TRBJ2-3; D gene unclear. Trimming took off 5 bases at V and 1 base at J, with 4 bases between the two ends. In germline, CDR1 is SGHTA, CDR2 FQGNSA. The CDR3 is made up of 12 amino acids. Written as DNA, the CDR3 is TGTGCCAGCAGCCCAGGCACAGATACGCAGTATTTT. It yields the protein CASSPGTDTQYF.

The CDR3: CASGREYEQYF. The CDR3 DNA follows: TGTGCCAGCGGGAGGGAGTACGAGCAGTACTTC. The gene calls are TRBV6-5 and TRBJ2-7, with 7 positions matching TRBD2. Trimming took 8 bases from V and 4 from J; bases not matched to a gene: 2. The CDR3 runs to 11 residues. The V gene's germline CDR1 is MNHEY and CDR2 SVGAGI.

The chain joins TRBV10-3 to TRBJ2-7, with 7 bases lining up with TRBD2. The germline CDR1 and CDR2 sequences are ENHRY and SYGVKD. Germline trimming cut 0 bases from V and 3 bases from J; bases unmatched to any gene: 8. The CDR3 contains 16 residues. In DNA form, the CDR3 reads TGTGCCATCAGTGAGTCGAGCGGGGCCGGAATCTACGAGCAGTACTTC. Residues: CAISESSGAGIYEQYF.

This chain uses TRBV7-2 with TRBJ2-1; 9 positions agree with TRBD1. The J segment lost 4 bases and the V segment lost 5 bases, leaving 9 bases of the junction unmatched. The CDR3 has 16 amino acids. From germline, CDR1 is SGHTA and CDR2 FQGNSA. CDR3 residues: CASSPGGQGGYNEQFF. In nucleotides, the CDR3 is TGTGCCAGCAGCCCAGGGGGACAGGGAGGGTACAATGAGCAGTTCTTC.

V is TRBV7-2 and J is TRBJ1-2; D is ambiguous. The CDR3 covers 14 residues. V shed 0 bases and J shed 5 bases, with 10 bases lying between them. CDR1 is SGHTA and CDR2 is FQGNSA in the germline V gene. In DNA form, the CDR3 reads TGTGCCAGCAGCTTAGCGCAGGCCGTTTATGGCTACACCTTC. The encoded protein is CASSLAQAVYGYTF.

This clone came up once. The sample holds other DNA sequences that translate to the same CDR3. J is TRBJ2-7 and V is TRBV10-1; 10 bases are shared with TRBD2. CDR3 length equals 15 residues. CDR1 is WNHNN, CDR2 SYGVQD, per germline (reference sequence). With V trimmed by 0 bases and J by 3 bases, 2 bases remained unmatched. The CDR3 protein is CASSESTSGNYEQYF. As DNA, the CDR3 is TGCGCCAGCAGTGAGTCCACTAGCGGGAACTACGAGCAGTACTTC.

The chain carries TRBV5-1 and TRBJ1-5; D uncertain. Germline CDR1 SGHRS, CDR2 YFSETQ. V was pared by 0 bases and J by 5 bases, with 6 bases between. The CDR3 has 13 residues. The CDR3: CASSLAGDQPQHF. CDR3 sequence (DNA): TGCGCCAGCAGCTTGGCGGGCGATCAGCCCCAGCATTTT.

The chain is built from TRBV13 and TRBJ2-2; D not certain. CDR1 PRHDT and CDR2 FYEKMQ come from the germline V gene (reference sequence). Trimming stripped 3 bases from V and 7 bases from J, with 12 bases between. CDR3 length equals 14 residues. The CDR3, as DNA: TGTGCCAGCAGCTTCTTCAGATTTATCGGGGAGCTGTTTTTT. Its translation: CASSFFRFIGELFF.

The CDR3 DNA is TGTGCCAGCAGCCCCTCTAGGGCGGGATACGAGCAGTACTTC. This gives the protein CASSPSRAGYEQYF. J is TRBJ2-7 and V is TRBV7-8; possibly TRBD2 for D (6 bases). Trimming shortened V by 5 bases and J by 4 bases, and 15 bases separated the two germline ends. The CDR3 is made up of 14 amino acids. Germline-derived CDR1 and CDR2 are SGHVS and FQNEAQ.

This chain links TRBV27 with TRBJ2-7; TRBD2 aligns across 7 bases. The length of the CDR3 is 16 residues. Germline CDR1 is MNHEY and CDR2 is SMNVEV (reference sequence). V lost 2 bases, J lost 0 bases, and 7 bases stayed unmatched. Written as DNA, the CDR3 is TGTGCCAGCAGTTTAACGAGGGAGGGCAGCTCCTACGAGCAGTACTTC. It encodes CASSLTREGSSYEQYF.

V gene TRBV2 combines with J gene TRBJ1-5, with 7 bases aligning to TRBD1. V dropped 3 bases and J dropped 1; count of bases not matched to a gene: 0. CDR3 size: 14 residues. The germline V gene encodes CDR1 SNHLY and CDR2 FYNNEI. CDR3 sequence (DNA): TGTGCCAGCAGTGAGGGACAGAGCAATCAGCCCCAGCATTTT. Translating it yields CASSEGQSNQPQHF. The variable domain in full, completed from reference TRBV2 and TRBJ1-5, reads EPEVTQTPSHQVTQMGQEVILRCVPISNHLYFYWYRQILGQKVEFLVSFYNNEISEKSEIFDDQFSVERPDGSNFTLKIRSTKLEDSAMYFCASSEGQSNQPQHFGDGTRLSIL.

The rearrangement uses TRBV5-1 and TRBJ1-5; a weak D match, TRBD1 (5 bases). Trimming pared 0 bases from V and 6 bases from J, leaving 13 bases between. From germline, CDR1 is SGHRS and CDR2 YFSETQ. CDR3 size: 15 residues. The DNA of the CDR3 is TGCGCCAGCAGCTTGGAAAGTTTCGGGGGTCAGCCCCAGCATTTT. This encodes CASSLESFGGQPQHF.

The genes are TRBV7-2 and TRBJ2-2, with no clear D. The CDR3 has 16 amino acids. Trimming removed 4 bases from V and 7 bases from J, with 19 bases in between. Germline V gene sequence: CDR1 SGHTA, CDR2 FQGNSA. The DNA of the CDR3 is TGTGCCAGCAGCTCATGGGTCCTATCCACGGGCGGGGAGCTGTTTTTT. Translation: CASSSWVLSTGGELFF.

The CDR3 nucleotides read TGTGCCAGCTCACCACCAAACAGTCCATACGAGCAGTACTTC. Translating it yields CASSPPNSPYEQYF. J is TRBJ2-7 and V is TRBV18; D is uncertain. CDR1 is KGHSH, CDR2 LQKENI, per germline. The CDR3 is made up of 14 amino acids. Trimming took 0 bases from V and 4 from J, leaving 10 bases between them.

V and J are TRBV5-6 and TRBJ1-2; 11 bases map to TRBD1. This CDR3 has 15 residues. Germline V gene data show CDR1 as SGHDT and CDR2 as YYEEEE. Trimming cost V 4 bases and J 3 bases; bases outside gene matches: 5. CDR3: CASSPGQGVYYGYTF. Written as DNA, the CDR3 is TGTGCCAGCAGCCCGGGACAGGGGGTGTACTATGGCTACACCTTC.

The gene calls are TRBV4-3 and TRBJ1-1; D is possibly TRBD1 (6 bases). This CDR3 has 16 residues. V lost 1 base and J 4 bases, leaving 16 bases between the germline ends. Germline CDR1 is LGHNA and CDR2 is YSLEER. The CDR3 loop is CASSQGVGGGSTEAFF. The CDR3 nucleotides read TGCGCCAGCAGCCAAGGAGTGGGGGGCGGTAGCACTGAAGCTTTCTTT.

This clone was seen only a few times. The rearrangement uses TRBV7-9 and TRBJ2-7, with 7 positions matching TRBD2. This CDR3 spans 15 amino acids. V gave up 4 bases and J gave up 3 bases; unmatched junction bases: 9. Per the germline V gene, CDR1 is SEHNR and CDR2 is FQNEAQ (reference sequence). The CDR3 loop is CASSSPLWEGYEQYF. CDR3 in DNA: TGTGCCAGCAGCTCCCCCCTCTGGGAGGGCTACGAGCAGTACTTC.

This chain links TRBV21-1 with TRBJ2-7; the table's D call TRBD2 went unverified against the DNA. TRBV21-1 is a known pseudogene. There are 16 residues in the CDR3. CDR3 nucleotide sequence: TGTGCCAGCAGCAAGCCAAAGCGGGCAAGCTCCTACGAGCAGTACTTC. It codes for CASSKPKRASSYEQYF.

J is TRBJ1-1 and V is TRBV14; 7 bases align to TRBD1. The CDR3 extends over 14 amino acids. Germline V gene lookup returns CDR1 SGHDN and CDR2 FVKESK. V shed 2 bases, J shed 6 bases, and the junction held 6 bases outside the gene matches. The CDR3 sequence: CASSQYRGLAEAFF. CDR3 in DNA: TGTGCCAGCAGCCAATATAGGGGGCTGGCTGAAGCTTTCTTT. The variable domain in full, completed from reference TRBV14 and TRBJ1-1, reads EAGVTQFPSHSVIEKGQTVTLRCDPISGHDNLYWYRRVMGKEIKFLLHFVKESKQDESGMPNNRFLAERTGGTYSTLKVQPAELEDSGVYFCASSQYRGLAEAFFGQGTRLTVV.

V and J are TRBV6-6 and TRBJ1-5, with D unresolved. V lost 6 bases, J lost 4 bases, and 10 bases lay in between. CDR3 size: 13 residues. CDR1 MNHNY and CDR2 SVGAGI come from the germline V gene (reference sequence). The CDR3 DNA reads TGTGCCAGCAGCTTAGGGCTGAATCAGCCCCAGCATTTT. Its protein product is CASSLGLNQPQHF.

V gene TRBV15 combines with J gene TRBJ2-1, with D uncertain. V was shortened by 5 bases and J by 5 bases, with 4 bases between the two germline ends. There are 11 residues in the CDR3. Germline assignment: CDR1 LNHNV and CDR2 YYDKDF (reference sequence). This chain's CDR3 is CATSGDNEQFF. The DNA for the CDR3 is TGTGCCACCAGCGGCGACAATGAGCAGTTCTTC.

The chain links TRBV9 to TRBJ2-1; 7 bases map to TRBD2. J lost 8 bases, V lost 1 base, and 9 bases had no gene match. The CDR3 is 15 residues long. CDR1 is SGDLS, CDR2 YYNGEE, per germline. CDR3 loop: CASSVRGLKVDEQFF. DNA of the CDR3: TGTGCCAGCAGCGTAAGGGGACTAAAGGTCGATGAGCAGTTCTTC.

This CDR3 is CASSLYPSGRGETQYF. As DNA, the CDR3 is TGCGCCAGCAGCTTGTATCCTAGCGGGAGAGGTGAGACCCAGTACTTC. The chain combines TRBV5-1 with TRBJ2-5; 10 bases map to TRBD2. J lost 5 bases, V lost 1 base, and 8 bases had no gene match. CDR3 length equals 16 residues. Germline loops: CDR1 SGHRS, CDR2 YFSETQ.